These T cell receptor beta chains were read from a single sample in a study of cytomegalovirus exposure and HLA in healthy donors. TCRdb's copy holds only in-frame clones and misses some; the assay was immunoSEQ multiplex PCR. The repertoire holds 150,000 to 200,000 clones, 70% seen once, with around 4.6% in the top ten. Material: PBMCs. These receptors came from a man aged 18 to 30 in good health and CMV-seropositive. CDR3s include the opening cysteine and the closing phenylalanine or tryptophan. A D gene is named only where the DNA matches it firmly. Size values are once, few and many counts, or a class for expanded clones, and some rows have none.

TRBV28	TRBD1	TRBJ1-4	few	CASSSGQGEKLFF	TGTGCCAGCAGTTCGGGACAGGGGGAAAAACTGTTTTTT
TRBV7-7	TRBD2	TRBJ2-1	few	CASSETSGSPEQFF	TGTGCTAGCAGCGAGACTAGCGGGAGCCCTGAGCAGTTCTTC
TRBV5-4	-	TRBJ1-4	-	CASSLWGEDEKLFF	TGTGCCAGCAGCTTGTGGGGGGAGGATGAAAAACTGTTTTTT
TRBV6-5	-	TRBJ2-2	-	CASSLQGNTGELFF	TGTGCCAGCAGTTTACAGGGGAACACCGGGGAGCTGTTTTTT
TRBV12-5	-	TRBJ1-2	-	CASGQGTNYGYTF	TGTGCTAGTGGTCAGGGGACTAACTATGGCTACACCTTC
TRBV19	-	TRBJ1-1	-	CASNLGVGTEAFF	TGTGCCAGTAATCTCGGGGTTGGGACTGAAGCTTTCTTT
TRBV11-3	TRBD1	TRBJ2-3	-	CASSPGQRTDTQYF	TGTGCCAGCAGCCCGGGACAGCGCACAGATACGCAGTATTTT
TRBV7-2	-	TRBJ1-3	many	CASSLGGGPPGNTIYF	TGTGCCAGCAGCTTAGGGGGAGGGCCTCCTGGAAACACCATATATTTT
TRBV6-5	-	TRBJ2-3	-	CASRAGWTDTQYF	TGTGCCAGCAGAGCAGGGTGGACAGATACGCAGTATTTT
TRBV2	-	TRBJ1-5	-	CASSENGGGNQPQHF	TGTGCCAGCAGTGAGAACGGGGGAGGCAATCAGCCCCAGCATTTT
TRBV25-1	-	TRBJ1-2	-	CASSASSYYGYTF	TGTGCCAGCAGTGCCTCAAGCTACTATGGCTACACCTTC
TRBV5-1	-	TRBJ2-3	-	CASSLDPGSDTQYF	TGCGCCAGCAGCTTGGATCCAGGGTCAGATACGCAGTATTTT
TRBV30	-	TRBJ1-3	-	CAWRGSSGNTIYF	TGTGCCTGGAGGGGGAGCTCTGGAAACACCATATATTTT
TRBV19	-	TRBJ1-1	-	CASSIRRMGTLLNTEAFF	TGTGCCAGTAGTATCAGGAGGATGGGGACATTATTGAACACTGAAGCTTTCTTT
TRBV28	-	TRBJ1-1	-	CASTRGGQNTEAFF	TGTGCCAGCACCCGAGGTGGACAAAACACTGAAGCTTTCTTT
TRBV28	-	TRBJ1-2	-	CASSLSQPYGYTF	TGTGCCAGCAGTTTATCACAGCCATATGGCTACACCTTC
TRBV12-5	-	TRBJ2-2	-	CASRENTGELFF	TGTGCCTCCAGGGAAAACACCGGGGAGCTGTTTTTT
TRBV27	-	TRBJ2-2	-	CASSHPDRHGTGELFF	TGTGCCAGCAGCCACCCCGACAGACACGGAACCGGGGAGCTGTTTTTT
TRBV4-1	TRBD2	TRBJ2-1	-	CASSLGAGGNNEQFF	TGCGCCAGCAGCCTGGGAGCGGGGGGAAACAATGAGCAGTTCTTC
TRBV15	-	TRBJ1-4	few	CATSRARFSGLFF	TGTGCCACCAGCAGAGCCCGATTCAGCGGACTGTTTTTT
TRBV5-6	-	TRBJ2-3	-	CASSFLTPSDTQYF	TGTGCCAGCAGCTTCCTTACACCTTCAGATACGCAGTATTTT
TRBV19	TRBD1	TRBJ1-5	-	CASSIGQARYSNQPQHF	TGTGCCAGTAGTATCGGACAGGCCCGATATAGCAATCAGCCCCAGCATTTT
TRBV30	TRBD1	TRBJ2-4	-	CAWGGQTAKNIQYF	TGTGCCTGGGGGGGACAGACAGCCAAAAACATTCAGTACTTC
TRBV15	-	TRBJ1-1	-	CATSSPEGSNTEAFF	TGTGCCACCAGCAGTCCCGAGGGATCAAACACTGAAGCTTTCTTT
TRBV29-1	-	TRBJ1-2	-	CSVDREVGGYTF	TGCAGCGTTGACAGGGAGGTCGGGGGCTACACCTTC
TRBV27	TRBD1	TRBJ2-2	-	CASRQGASGELFF	TGTGCCAGCAGGCAGGGGGCTTCCGGGGAGCTGTTTTTT
TRBV10-3	TRBD1	TRBJ1-2	few	CAISESRQGGMGYTF	TGTGCCATCAGTGAGTCGAGGCAGGGGGGAATGGGCTACACCTTC
TRBV12-5	-	TRBJ1-1	-	CASAFSGETEAFF	TGTGCTAGTGCCTTCTCCGGGGAGACTGAAGCTTTCTTT
TRBV7-2	TRBD2	TRBJ2-1	-	CASSSSSGDYNEQFF	TGTGCCAGCAGCTCTTCTAGCGGGGATTACAATGAGCAGTTCTTC
TRBV2	-	TRBJ1-2	-	CASSESGEGYTF	TGTGCCAGCAGTGAATCAGGGGAGGGCTACACCTTC
TRBV2	-	TRBJ1-1	-	CASSNGPDKSLVSTEAFF	TGTGCCAGCAGCAACGGCCCCGACAAGTCCTTAGTGAGCACTGAAGCTTTCTTT
TRBV4-2	TRBD1	TRBJ2-1	few	CASSPYSSHGQVNNEQFF	TGTGCCAGCAGCCCCTACTCTTCCCACGGACAGGTTAACAATGAGCAGTTCTTC
TRBV10-3	-	TRBJ1-2	-	CAISGQDGYTF	TGTGCCATCAGTGGACAGGATGGCTACACCTTC
TRBV10-3	-	TRBJ1-2	-	CAISQPGIGGYTF	TGTGCCATCAGCCAACCGGGGATCGGAGGCTACACCTTC
TRBV18	-	TRBJ1-1	-	CASSPLGTPEAFF	TGTGCCAGCTCACCACTAGGGACACCTGAAGCTTTCTTT
TRBV7-7	TRBD2	TRBJ2-1	once	CASSEHGLAGENNEQFF	TGTGCTAGCAGCGAACATGGGCTAGCGGGAGAAAACAATGAGCAGTTCTTC
TRBV11-3	-	TRBJ1-1	-	CASSLDRGGAFF	TGTGCCAGCAGCTTAGATCGGGGAGGAGCTTTCTTT
TRBV11-2	TRBD1	TRBJ2-3	-	CASRPTGSGTDTQYF	TGTGCCAGCAGACCGACAGGGTCGGGCACAGATACGCAGTATTTT
TRBV9	-	TRBJ1-3	-	CASSPGAGTGGNTIYF	TGTGCCAGCAGCCCCGGTGCGGGAACAGGAGGAAACACCATATATTTT
TRBV15	-	TRBJ1-4	-	CATSSWQFRKLFF	TGTGCCACCAGCAGTTGGCAGTTTCGAAAACTGTTTTTT